The 17 T cell receptor beta chains given below trace back to one sample, sequenced in a study of blood T cell repertoires in COVID-19. The table came from immunoSEQ multiplex PCR; TCRdb's copy has only in-frame clones and leaves some out. The table has approximately 210,000 clones, around 80% seen once. The sequencing sample was made of PBMCs or T cells enriched from blood (not recorded which). The receptors shown here come from a man between 40 and 49 years old who had recovered from COVID-19.

The count of this clone is one. The rearrangement uses TRBV27 and TRBJ2-7; 9 bases match TRBD1. The CDR3 runs 16 residues. Per the germline V gene, CDR1 is MNHEY and CDR2 is SMNVEV (reference sequence). J was trimmed by 0 bases and V by 5 bases; bases with no gene match: 8. This chain's CDR3 is CASSGTGTGFSYEQYF. The DNA of the CDR3 is TGTGCCAGCAGTGGGACCGGGACAGGGTTCTCCTACGAGCAGTACTTC.

The sample holds one count of this clone. The chain has TRBV6-2 or TRBV6-3 and TRBJ2-1; 9 nucleotides agree with TRBD1. The V gene end was trimmed by 0 bases and the J gene end by 11 bases; junction bases not matched to a gene: 2. The CDR3 spans 13 residues. Germline assignment: CDR1 MNHEY and CDR2 SVGEGT. CDR3 bases: TGTGCCAGCAGTTACTCGACAGGGGGGAAGCAGTTCTTC. As protein: CASSYSTGGKQFF.

The chain joins TRBV11-2 to TRBJ1-4; 11 bases map to TRBD1. Germline values: CDR1 SGHAT, CDR2 FQNNGV. CDR3 length: 17 amino acids. Trimming took 0 bases from V and 12 from J; bases not matched to a gene: 12. The CDR3 reads CASSLDGHRDRGLELFF. The CDR3 bases are TGTGCCAGCAGCTTAGATGGACACCGGGACAGGGGGTTGGAACTGTTTTTT.

The V gene is TRBV7-2, the J gene TRBJ2-7, with D possibly TRBD1 on 5 matching bases. The V gene's germline CDR1 is SGHTA and CDR2 FQGNSA. The V end lost 3 bases, the J end lost 7 bases, and 13 bases lay between the germline ends. The CDR3 is made up of 13 amino acids. The CDR3 DNA follows: TGTGCCAGCAGCTTGAATTGGCCAGGGGAGCAGTACTTC. Residues: CASSLNWPGEQYF.

The chain employs TRBV28 and TRBJ2-7; D might be TRBD1 (5 bases). Germline V gene sequence: CDR1 MDHEN, CDR2 SYDVKM. The CDR3 totals 15 residues. Trimming took off 2 bases at V and 0 bases at J, with 11 bases between the two ends. CDR3 DNA: TGTGCCAGCAGTTTAACAGGCCGTAGCTCCTACGAGCAGTACTTC. Translation gives CASSLTGRSSYEQYF.

The chain uses TRBV9 and TRBJ1-2, with D unclear. This CDR3 is 15 amino acids long. From germline, CDR1 is SGDLS and CDR2 YYNGEE. The V gene lost 3 bases and the J gene lost 7 bases, with 19 bases spanning the gap. The CDR3 protein is CASSAQTARPGGYTF. The CDR3, as DNA: TGTGCCAGCAGCGCCCAGACGGCTAGGCCCGGTGGCTACACCTTC.

The V call is TRBV7-9, the J call TRBJ2-1, with a tentative D call TRBD2 (6 bases). Germline-derived CDR1 and CDR2 are SEHNR and FQNEAQ (reference sequence). The CDR3 is made up of 12 amino acids. V was cut by 2 bases and J by 10 bases, with 9 bases left in between. The CDR3: CASSLSGGEQFF. The CDR3 coding sequence is TGTGCCAGCAGCTTATCTGGGGGGGAGCAGTTCTTC.

In its sample, this clone was seen once. The chain links TRBV12-3 or TRBV12-4 to TRBJ1-1; no clear D gene. V lost 8 bases, J lost 0 bases, and 10 bases lay in between. This CDR3 has 13 amino acids. CDR3 amino acids: CASATGMNTEAFF. The CDR3 region has the DNA TGTGCCAGCGCAACCGGGATGAACACTGAAGCTTTCTTT.

This clone occurred once. The genes are TRBV7-3 and TRBJ2-1, with a possible D match to TRBD1 (6 bases). Trimming took 4 bases from V and 8 from J, leaving 9 bases between them. The CDR3 spans 12 residues. Germline V CDR1 and CDR2: SGHTA, FQGTGA. In nucleotides, the CDR3 is TGTGCCAGCAGCTCCGAGGGGGATGAGCAGTTCTTC. It codes for CASSSEGDEQFF.

This chain connects TRBV7-2 to TRBJ1-5; TRBD1 agrees at 10 bases. V was pared by 4 bases and J by 3 bases, with 3 bases of the junction left unmatched. CDR3 size: 15 residues. Germline lookup yields CDR1 SGHTA and CDR2 FQGNSA. This CDR3 is CASSWGTGDNQPQHF. As DNA, the CDR3 is TGTGCCAGCAGCTGGGGGACAGGGGACAATCAGCCCCAGCATTTT.

With regard to this clone: Different DNA sequences within this sample yield the same CDR3. This sequence joins TRBV7-2 and TRBJ1-5; D call uncertain. Germline loops: CDR1 SGHTA, CDR2 FQGNSA. Trimming left V 1 base short and J 2 bases short, with 9 bases between. The CDR3 runs 15 residues. The CDR3 region has the DNA TGTGCCAGCAGCTTAGTATGGGGAGGCAATCAGCCCCAGCATTTT. This sequence encodes CASSLVWGGNQPQHF.

This sequence joins TRBV14 and TRBJ1-4; 7 bases fit TRBD1. CDR1 is SGHDN and CDR2 is FVKESK in the germline V gene. This CDR3 has 15 amino acids. The V and J ends lost 4 bases and 5 bases, in that order; junction bases with no gene match: 7. CDR3 sequence reads: CASSPLGQDNEKLFF. CDR3 coding DNA: TGTGCCAGCAGCCCCCTAGGACAGGACAATGAAAAACTGTTTTTT.

The chain joins TRBV4-1 to TRBJ1-1; tentatively, D is TRBD1 (5 bases). Trimming removed 1 base from V and 0 bases from J, with 12 bases in between. The CDR3 has 16 amino acids. Germline CDR1 reads MGHRA; CDR2 reads YSYEKL. In nucleotides, the CDR3 is TGCGCCAGCAGCCAAGGGGGGGGAAGGCTGAACACTGAAGCTTTCTTT. Translated, it gives CASSQGGGRLNTEAFF.

This chain connects TRBV28 to TRBJ2-1; weak D call: TRBD2 (5 bases). The CDR3 sequence is 16 residues long. Deletions cut 8 bases from V and 4 bases from J, with 21 bases between. CDR1 is MDHEN, CDR2 SYDVKM, per germline. The CDR3 nucleotides are TGTGCCAGCCGATCCTGGTCCAGCGGAAGGTACAATGAGCAGTTCTTC. Protein sequence: CASRSWSSGRYNEQFF. Together with reference TRBV28 and TRBJ2-1, the CDR3 gives the full variable domain: DVKVTQSSRYLVKRTGEKVFLECVQDMDHENMFWYRQDPGLGLRLIYFSYDVKMKEKGDIPEGYSVSREKKERFSLILESASTNQTSMYLCASRSWSSGRYNEQFFGPGTRLTVL.

CDR3 DNA: TGTGCCAGTAGTGCCGCTACAGGGATCTCCTACGAGCAGTACTTC. Its protein product is CASSAATGISYEQYF. The chain links TRBV19 to TRBJ2-7; weak D call: TRBD1 (6 bases). With 5 bases removed from V and 0 bases from J, the gap between germline ends came to 14 bases. The CDR3 sequence is 15 residues long. From germline, CDR1 is LNHDA and CDR2 SQIVND (reference sequence).

This clone was detected once. J is TRBJ2-7 and V is TRBV19; TRBD1 aligns across 8 bases. V was pared by 4 bases and J by 3 bases, with 5 bases of the junction left unmatched. Per germline, CDR1 LNHDA and CDR2 SQIVND (reference sequence). The CDR3 length is 14 residues. CDR3 in DNA: TGTGCCAGTAGTAGACAGGGGAGTAGCTACGAGCAGTACTTC. Its protein is CASSRQGSSYEQYF.

This rearrangement joins TRBV28 to TRBJ1-3, with 7 positions matching TRBD1. The length of the CDR3 is 16 residues. The germline V gene has CDR1 MDHEN and CDR2 SYDVKM. V lost 3 bases to trimming and J lost 2 bases; unmatched junction nucleotides: 7. In DNA form, the CDR3 reads TGTGCCAGCAGTTTGCCCCGTGGGACAGCTGGAAACACCATATATTTT. This sequence encodes CASSLPRGTAGNTIYF.